These T cell receptor beta chains were read from a single sample in a study of cytomegalovirus exposure and HLA in healthy donors. The data were produced by immunoSEQ multiplex PCR, yet TCRdb's version contains in-frame clones alone and is incomplete. The data hold 200,000 to 250,000 clones, with more than 75% observed a single time. Material for sequencing was PBMCs. All receptors come from a human donor in good health. Both conserved end residues are part of each CDR3. D genes are given only for firm matches. Some rows mark clone size as missing; the rest say once, few, many or name a class of expanded clone.

CDR3 DNA: TGTGCCAGTACGGGACAGACATATCTTTTCTATGGCTACACCTTC; CDR3 protein: CASTGQTYLFYGYTF; V gene: TRBV6-1; clone size: -; D gene: TRBD1; CDR3 length: 15; J gene: TRBJ1-2
CDR3 DNA: TGTGCCAGTAGTATAGACCCAGGGGCTCAAGGCACGGGAGCTTTCTTT; CDR3 protein: CASSIDPGAQGTGAFF; V gene: TRBV19; clone size: -; D gene: -; CDR3 length: 16; J gene: TRBJ1-1
CDR3 DNA: TGTGCCAGCAGCGCCGGACTCCTGACTGAGCAGTTCTTC; CDR3 protein: CASSAGLLTEQFF; V gene: TRBV9; clone size: -; D gene: -; CDR3 length: 13; J gene: TRBJ2-1
CDR3 DNA: TGCGCCAGCAGACATGGGACAGGGGGCGAGAGTGGCTACACCTTC; CDR3 protein: CASRHGTGGESGYTF; V gene: TRBV5-1; clone size: -; D gene: TRBD1; CDR3 length: 15; J gene: TRBJ1-2
CDR3 DNA: TGTGCCAGCAGCTTAGAAGGACAGGGAATCACTGAAGCTTTCTTT; CDR3 protein: CASSLEGQGITEAFF; V gene: TRBV7-2; clone size: few; D gene: TRBD1; CDR3 length: 15; J gene: TRBJ1-1
CDR3 DNA: TGTGCCACCAGCAGACGACTAGCGGGAGACGGAGTAGATACGCAGTATTTT; CDR3 protein: CATSRRLAGDGVDTQYF; V gene: TRBV15; clone size: -; D gene: TRBD2; CDR3 length: 17; J gene: TRBJ2-3
CDR3 DNA: TGTGCCAGCAGCTTGCTGGGAGACGGGGCCAACGTCCTGACTTTC; CDR3 protein: CASSLLGDGANVLTF; V gene: TRBV5-5; clone size: -; D gene: -; CDR3 length: 15; J gene: TRBJ2-6
CDR3 DNA: TGTGCCAGCAGCCAATCTGTGGCAGTCGCTGGTGGCTACACCTTC; CDR3 protein: CASSQSVAVAGGYTF; V gene: TRBV16; clone size: -; D gene: -; CDR3 length: 15; J gene: TRBJ1-2
CDR3 DNA: TGTGCCAGCAGTGAAGCGGGAGAATATACCGGGGAGCTGTTTTTT; CDR3 protein: CASSEAGEYTGELFF; V gene: TRBV25-1; clone size: -; D gene: TRBD2; CDR3 length: 15; J gene: TRBJ2-2
CDR3 DNA: TGTGCCAGCTCACCCGGGAGCGGGGTTCGCTACGAGCAGTACTTC; CDR3 protein: CASSPGSGVRYEQYF; V gene: TRBV18; clone size: -; D gene: TRBD2; CDR3 length: 15; J gene: TRBJ2-7
CDR3 DNA: TGCAGTGCTGGGGGGAGGGGGCCCCAGCATTTT; CDR3 protein: CSAGGRGPQHF; V gene: TRBV20-1; clone size: -; D gene: -; CDR3 length: 11; J gene: TRBJ1-5
CDR3 DNA: TGTGCCAGCAGCCCCCAACGGGACAGGAATAGCAATCAGCCCCAGCATTTT; CDR3 protein: CASSPQRDRNSNQPQHF; V gene: TRBV7-8; clone size: -; D gene: TRBD1; CDR3 length: 17; J gene: TRBJ1-5
CDR3 DNA: TGCAGTGCTGGGGAGGCAGATACGCAGTATTTT; CDR3 protein: CSAGEADTQYF; V gene: TRBV20-1; clone size: -; D gene: -; CDR3 length: 11; J gene: TRBJ2-3
CDR3 DNA: TGTGCCAGTAGTAAGGGACAGGGTCTATATGGCTACACCTTC; CDR3 protein: CASSKGQGLYGYTF; V gene: TRBV19; clone size: -; D gene: TRBD1; CDR3 length: 14; J gene: TRBJ1-2
CDR3 DNA: TGTGCCAGTACGAGGGCTTACACAATGGAGCAGTTCTTC; CDR3 protein: CASTRAYTMEQFF; V gene: TRBV19; clone size: -; D gene: -; CDR3 length: 13; J gene: TRBJ2-1
CDR3 DNA: TGTGCCAGCAGCTTAGATAGGACAGGTTCCGAGACCCAGTACTTC; CDR3 protein: CASSLDRTGSETQYF; V gene: TRBV11-2; clone size: -; D gene: TRBD1; CDR3 length: 15; J gene: TRBJ2-5
CDR3 DNA: TGTGCCAGCAGCCAAGAAGCCCTACTAGCGGATCCTTCCTACGAGCAGTACTTC; CDR3 protein: CASSQEALLADPSYEQYF; V gene: TRBV4-2; clone size: once; D gene: TRBD2; CDR3 length: 18; J gene: TRBJ2-7
CDR3 DNA: TGTGCCAGCAGCGTAGGCCCCCGGAAACTAGCGGGAGTTACCGGGGAGCTGTTTTTT; CDR3 protein: CASSVGPRKLAGVTGELFF; V gene: TRBV9; clone size: -; D gene: TRBD2; CDR3 length: 19; J gene: TRBJ2-2
CDR3 DNA: TGTGCCAGCAGCTCAGCTAGCGGGAGAATAGATACGCAGTATTTT; CDR3 protein: CASSSASGRIDTQYF; V gene: TRBV7-2; clone size: -; D gene: TRBD2; CDR3 length: 15; J gene: TRBJ2-3
CDR3 DNA: TGTGCCAGCTCACCAGGTTACGGTAGCTCCTACGAGCAGTACTTC; CDR3 protein: CASSPGYGSSYEQYF; V gene: TRBV18; clone size: -; D gene: -; CDR3 length: 15; J gene: TRBJ2-7
CDR3 DNA: TGTGCCAGTAGTAGGTTCGGGGGGAACTATGGCTACACCTTC; CDR3 protein: CASSRFGGNYGYTF; V gene: TRBV19; clone size: few; D gene: -; CDR3 length: 14; J gene: TRBJ1-2
CDR3 DNA: TGCAGCTTACGGACTGGGCTAGCGGGAGAGGCCTACAATGAGCAGTTCTTC; CDR3 protein: CSLRTGLAGEAYNEQFF; V gene: TRBV29-1; clone size: -; D gene: TRBD2; CDR3 length: 17; J gene: TRBJ2-1
CDR3 DNA: TGTGCCAGCAGCGCAACATACAATGAGCAGTTCTTC; CDR3 protein: CASSATYNEQFF; V gene: TRBV11-3; clone size: -; D gene: -; CDR3 length: 12; J gene: TRBJ2-1
CDR3 DNA: TGTTCCAGCAGCGCAGAAGATTACAGGGGCGTCGATCCCGGGGAGCTGTTTTTT; CDR3 protein: CSSSAEDYRGVDPGELFF; V gene: TRBV7-9; clone size: -; D gene: TRBD1; CDR3 length: 18; J gene: TRBJ2-2
CDR3 DNA: TGTGCCAGCAGTTCTCAGGGGCAGGGATCCTACGAGCAGTACTTC; CDR3 protein: CASSSQGQGSYEQYF; V gene: TRBV6-5; clone size: -; D gene: -; CDR3 length: 15; J gene: TRBJ2-7
CDR3 DNA: TGTGCCAGCAGCGTACAGGGCTCCTACAATGAGCAGTTCTTC; CDR3 protein: CASSVQGSYNEQFF; V gene: TRBV7-6; clone size: -; D gene: -; CDR3 length: 14; J gene: TRBJ2-1
CDR3 DNA: TGTGCCAGCAGTGAACTAGTCAAGACGGGCGAGCAGTACTTC; CDR3 protein: CASSELVKTGEQYF; V gene: TRBV2; clone size: -; D gene: -; CDR3 length: 14; J gene: TRBJ2-7
CDR3 DNA: TGCGCCAGCAGCCCTAGACTAGCGGGAGGTGGGGAGACCCAGTACTTC; CDR3 protein: CASSPRLAGGGETQYF; V gene: TRBV5-1; clone size: -; D gene: TRBD2; CDR3 length: 16; J gene: TRBJ2-5
CDR3 DNA: TGTGCCAGCAGTGAATATGGTGAGCACTATGGCTACACCTTC; CDR3 protein: CASSEYGEHYGYTF; V gene: TRBV25-1; clone size: -; D gene: -; CDR3 length: 14; J gene: TRBJ1-2
CDR3 DNA: TGTGCCAGCAGCCCGTCGGCGGGGGAGTCTGGAAACACCATATATTTT; CDR3 protein: CASSPSAGESGNTIYF; V gene: TRBV11-1; clone size: -; D gene: -; CDR3 length: 16; J gene: TRBJ1-3
CDR3 DNA: TGTGCCAGTAGCGGGACAGACTTACCAATTCTACTAGCCAAAAACATTCAGTACTTC; CDR3 protein: CASSGTDLPILLAKNIQYF; V gene: TRBV19; clone size: -; D gene: TRBD1; CDR3 length: 19; J gene: TRBJ2-4
CDR3 DNA: TGTGCCAGCAGTTACTCGAATCTAGCGGGCTACGAGCAGTACTTC; CDR3 protein: CASSYSNLAGYEQYF; V gene: TRBV6-5; clone size: -; D gene: TRBD2; CDR3 length: 15; J gene: TRBJ2-7
CDR3 DNA: TGCGCCAGCAGTGATGGAGGGTCCTACAATGAGCAGTTCTTC; CDR3 protein: CASSDGGSYNEQFF; V gene: TRBV10-2; clone size: -; D gene: -; CDR3 length: 14; J gene: TRBJ2-1
CDR3 DNA: TGTGCCAGCAGCAGGAGCGGGGGACCCTACAATGAGCAGTTCTTC; CDR3 protein: CASSRSGGPYNEQFF; V gene: TRBV7-6; clone size: few; D gene: TRBD2; CDR3 length: 15; J gene: TRBJ2-1
CDR3 DNA: TGCAGCGTCCTCATTTCGGGTTCCTACGAGCAGTACTTC; CDR3 protein: CSVLISGSYEQYF; V gene: TRBV29-1; clone size: -; D gene: -; CDR3 length: 13; J gene: TRBJ2-7
CDR3 DNA: TGTGCCAGCAGCAGCAGGGAAACGTTGGGCGAGCAGTACTTC; CDR3 protein: CASSSRETLGEQYF; V gene: TRBV27; clone size: -; D gene: -; CDR3 length: 14; J gene: TRBJ2-7
CDR3 DNA: TGTGCCATCAGGACTAGCGGGACAGTGGGTGAGCAGTTCTTC; CDR3 protein: CAIRTSGTVGEQFF; V gene: TRBV10-3; clone size: -; D gene: TRBD2; CDR3 length: 14; J gene: TRBJ2-1
CDR3 DNA: TGTGCCAGCAGCGATGGACTAGCGGGAGGTACAGATACGCAGTATTTT; CDR3 protein: CASSDGLAGGTDTQYF; V gene: TRBV9; clone size: -; D gene: TRBD2; CDR3 length: 16; J gene: TRBJ2-3
CDR3 DNA: TGTGCCAGCAGTTCACCGGGACAGGGGGCTTTCGAGACCCAGTACTTC; CDR3 protein: CASSSPGQGAFETQYF; V gene: TRBV6-6; clone size: -; D gene: TRBD1; CDR3 length: 16; J gene: TRBJ2-5
CDR3 DNA: TGCGCCAGCAGCACCGGACTAGCGGGAGCTAATGAGCAGTTCTTC; CDR3 protein: CASSTGLAGANEQFF; V gene: TRBV5-1; clone size: once; D gene: TRBD2; CDR3 length: 15; J gene: TRBJ2-1
CDR3 DNA: TGTGCCAGCAACCAGGGGGCTAGCGGGAGGCCAGATACGCAGTATTTT; CDR3 protein: CASNQGASGRPDTQYF; V gene: TRBV2; clone size: -; D gene: TRBD2; CDR3 length: 16; J gene: TRBJ2-3
CDR3 DNA: TGTGCCAGTAGTATAGATCTTGACAGGGGTGCAGAGACCCAGTACTTC; CDR3 protein: CASSIDLDRGAETQYF; V gene: TRBV19; clone size: -; D gene: TRBD1; CDR3 length: 16; J gene: TRBJ2-5
CDR3 DNA: TGTGCCAGCAGCCCCCCGGGAGAGACCCAGTACTTC; CDR3 protein: CASSPPGETQYF; V gene: TRBV9; clone size: -; D gene: -; CDR3 length: 12; J gene: TRBJ2-5
CDR3 DNA: TGTGCCAGCAGCTTATCTGGACAGGGGATGGCAGATACGCAGTATTTT; CDR3 protein: CASSLSGQGMADTQYF; V gene: TRBV7-2; clone size: -; D gene: TRBD1; CDR3 length: 16; J gene: TRBJ2-3
CDR3 DNA: TGTGCCAGCAGCTTAGAGCGGGAGGGCCTATATGAGCAGTTCTTC; CDR3 protein: CASSLEREGLYEQFF; V gene: TRBV7-2; clone size: -; D gene: TRBD2; CDR3 length: 15; J gene: TRBJ2-1
CDR3 DNA: TGTGCCAGCAGCTCCCTGACGGGTAGGGGTGGTGAGCAGTTCTTC; CDR3 protein: CASSSLTGRGGEQFF; V gene: TRBV11-2; clone size: -; D gene: -; CDR3 length: 15; J gene: TRBJ2-1
CDR3 DNA: TGTGCCTCTAGGACCCGGAGTAGACCGGACAACACAGATACGCAGTATTTT; CDR3 protein: CASRTRSRPDNTDTQYF; V gene: TRBV30; clone size: few; D gene: -; CDR3 length: 17; J gene: TRBJ2-3
CDR3 DNA: TGTGCCAGCAGCTTGCTAGCGGGAGGGGACACAGATACGCAGTATTTT; CDR3 protein: CASSLLAGGDTDTQYF; V gene: TRBV5-5; clone size: few; D gene: TRBD2; CDR3 length: 16; J gene: TRBJ2-3
CDR3 DNA: TGTGCCAGTAGTATCGGGCAGGGAACCTACGAGCAGTACTTC; CDR3 protein: CASSIGQGTYEQYF; V gene: TRBV19; clone size: -; D gene: -; CDR3 length: 14; J gene: TRBJ2-7
CDR3 DNA: TGCGCCAGCAGCCCCGGACAGGGGAACGATGAAAAACTGTTTTTT; CDR3 protein: CASSPGQGNDEKLFF; V gene: TRBV5-1; clone size: -; D gene: TRBD1; CDR3 length: 15; J gene: TRBJ1-4
CDR3 DNA: TGCGCCAGCAGCCAAGCCTCGAACACCGGGGAGCTGTTTTTT; CDR3 protein: CASSQASNTGELFF; V gene: TRBV4-1; clone size: -; D gene: -; CDR3 length: 14; J gene: TRBJ2-2
CDR3 DNA: TGCGCCAGCAGCGTACAGGGGGATGGCTACACCTTC; CDR3 protein: CASSVQGDGYTF; V gene: TRBV5-1; clone size: -; D gene: TRBD1; CDR3 length: 12; J gene: TRBJ1-2